This T cell receptor (beta chain) was sequenced in a study of identical twins listed by TCRdb under 2016. Background on the whole study: To test whether fetal clonotypes persist, this study deep-sequenced TCR alpha and beta repertoires from monozygotic twins, from unrelated adults of various ages, and from cord blood. To rule out contamination, replicate twin experiments were performed at different times with different library preparation protocols. Broad study findings and their caveats: Excess twin sharing in beta out-of-frame sequences was weaker because fewer shared sequences lowered the signal-to-noise ratio. In monozygotic twins, out-of-frame TCR alpha sharing was systematically underestimated by recombination models, although the models agreed with sharing between unrelated individuals. Zero-insertion analyses could be partly confounded by invariant T cells such as MAIT and iNKT, though diverse VJ usage argued against such confounding for most clonotypes. Because the same donors could not be followed over many years, conclusions were based on cross-sectional statistical analysis. Compared with coincidental sharing between unrelated individuals, an excess of low generation-probability sequences was observed among out-of-frame TCR alpha sequences shared between twins. Fewer insertions were carried by abundant cord blood beta clonotypes; a weaker similar trend was observed in young adult naive repertoires, while no such trend was observed in memory repertoires.

The receptor library was made with 5' RACE. The data were produced on an Illumina HiSeq 2000. A universal primer binding site was added through template switching, and the final cDNA carried a unique molecular identifier so that TCR cDNA molecules could be counted accurately. Specific primers in the conserved constant-segment region were used to synthesize first-strand cDNA for the TCR alpha and beta chains. To control for contamination, each cDNA library was double barcoded with a SMART-Mk sample barcode plus Illumina barcodes. Two successive PCR steps introduced TruSeq adapter sequences along with Illumina sample barcodes. The Illumina HiSeq platform was used with custom primers to sequence TCR alpha and beta cDNA libraries. On the authors' methods: MiGEC was used to process raw reads and extract unique molecular identifiers, and MiXCR was used to find CDR3 positions. Recombination models were inferred per individual with the repgenHMM and IGoR tools using an EM algorithm. Shared clonotype analysis was performed with the tcR package in R, normalizing sharing by the product of cloneset sizes. To study raw recombination free of thymic and clonal selection effects, out-of-frame nonproductive sequences were analyzed. The public reads were reprocessed in TCRdb via fastp at Q25 and MiXCR, keeping in-frame beta chains. Merged by CDR3 protein, the rows form single entries marked with the most common genes and DNA. The V and J calls were not made by the authors but by TCRdb's processing. For this sample there are 240,000 or so distinct CDR3 sequences; 5.5% to 8% appear just once. The ten most abundant clones make up 3% to 4% of the sample.

Every donor in the study was a healthy Caucasian. The twin cohort consisted of three pairs of female monozygotic twins, all aged about 18 to 30 years. Miltenyi CD45RO+ enrichment and human naive T-cell isolation kits were used to isolate memory (CD45RO+) and naive T cells from PBMC. According to the germline V gene, CDR1 reads MNHEY and CDR2 reads SVGAGI. Ends trimmed: V by 2 bases, J by 0 bases; bases unmatched to a gene: 2. The CDR3, cysteine through phenylalanine, is 16 amino acids long. The DNA shown is the 48-base CDR3, in frame from base 1. On this clonotype itself: What this receptor recognizes is not known. Per-base quality was not reported, and no clone a single base away is much larger than it.

The sample was also linked to a second study, of yellow fever vaccine responses in identical twins. As that second study puts it: The authors reported that the T cell response to vaccination in identical twins appeared partly convergent and partly personalized. In identical twins, the study followed T cell clones that responded to the vaccine with precision.

Sequenced sample: memory (CD45RO+) T cells sorted from blood. Reading the label with the study, this specimen's cell subset or site is: CD45RO+ enriched T cells. In this chain, TRBV6-5 is recombined with TRBJ2-3, and 10 junctional nucleotides match TRBD1. This clonotype was obtained from a woman aged 18-29 years in good health. The nucleotide sequence reads as follows: TGTGCCAGCAGTTACGGGACAGGGGCTAGCACAGATACGCAGTATTTT. This translates into CASSYGTGASTDTQYF.